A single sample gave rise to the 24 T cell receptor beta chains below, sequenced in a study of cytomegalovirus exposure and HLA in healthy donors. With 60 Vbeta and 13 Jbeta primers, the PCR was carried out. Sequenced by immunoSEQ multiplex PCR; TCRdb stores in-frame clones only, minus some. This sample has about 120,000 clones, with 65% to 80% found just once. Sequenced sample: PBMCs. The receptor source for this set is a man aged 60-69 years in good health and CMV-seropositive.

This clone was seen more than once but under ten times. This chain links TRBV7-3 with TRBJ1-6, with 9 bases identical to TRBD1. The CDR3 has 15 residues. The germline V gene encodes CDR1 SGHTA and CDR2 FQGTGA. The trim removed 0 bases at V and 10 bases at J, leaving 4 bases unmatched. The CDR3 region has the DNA TGTGCCAGCAGCTTAACCGGGACAGGGCAATCACCCCTCCACTTT. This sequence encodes CASSLTGTGQSPLHF.

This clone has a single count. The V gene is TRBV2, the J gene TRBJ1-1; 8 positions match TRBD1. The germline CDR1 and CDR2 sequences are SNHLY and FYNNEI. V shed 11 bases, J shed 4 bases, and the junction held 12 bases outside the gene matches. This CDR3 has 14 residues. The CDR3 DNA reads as TGTGCCTCCGACCGGCAGGGGGCAGGCACTGAAGCTTTCTTT. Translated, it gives CASDRQGAGTEAFF.

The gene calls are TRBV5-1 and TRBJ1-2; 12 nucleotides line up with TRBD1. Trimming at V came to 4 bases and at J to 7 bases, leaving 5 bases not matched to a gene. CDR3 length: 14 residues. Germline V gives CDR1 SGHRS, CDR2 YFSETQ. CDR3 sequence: CASSRGQGATGYTF. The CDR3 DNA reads TGCGCCAGCAGCCGGGGACAGGGGGCGACTGGCTACACCTTC.

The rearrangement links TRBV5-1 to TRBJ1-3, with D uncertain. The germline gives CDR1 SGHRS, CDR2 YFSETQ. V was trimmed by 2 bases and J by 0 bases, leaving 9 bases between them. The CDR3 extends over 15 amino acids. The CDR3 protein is CASSFNGISGNTIYF. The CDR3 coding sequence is TGCGCCAGCAGCTTTAACGGGATCTCTGGAAACACCATATATTTT.

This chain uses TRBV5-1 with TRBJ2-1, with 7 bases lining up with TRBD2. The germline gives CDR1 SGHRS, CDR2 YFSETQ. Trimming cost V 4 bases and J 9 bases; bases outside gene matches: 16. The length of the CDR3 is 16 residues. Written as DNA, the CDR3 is TGCGCCAGCAGCGAGCTAGCGGAGCCGACGAATGGTGAGCAGTTCTTC. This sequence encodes CASSELAEPTNGEQFF.

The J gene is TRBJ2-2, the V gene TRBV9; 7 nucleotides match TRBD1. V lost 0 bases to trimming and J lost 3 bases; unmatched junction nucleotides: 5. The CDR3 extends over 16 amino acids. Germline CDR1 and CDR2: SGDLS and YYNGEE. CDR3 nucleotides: TGTGCCAGCAGCGTAGAGGGACAGACCTACACCGGGGAGCTGTTTTTT. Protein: CASSVEGQTYTGELFF.

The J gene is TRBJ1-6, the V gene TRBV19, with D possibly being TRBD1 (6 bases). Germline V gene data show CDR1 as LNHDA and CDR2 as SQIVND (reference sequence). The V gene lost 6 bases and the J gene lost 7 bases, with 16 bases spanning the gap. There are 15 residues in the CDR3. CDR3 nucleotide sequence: TGTGCCAGTAGCCCGCCAGGGGCGGAAAATTCACCCCTCCACTTT. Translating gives CASSPPGAENSPLHF.

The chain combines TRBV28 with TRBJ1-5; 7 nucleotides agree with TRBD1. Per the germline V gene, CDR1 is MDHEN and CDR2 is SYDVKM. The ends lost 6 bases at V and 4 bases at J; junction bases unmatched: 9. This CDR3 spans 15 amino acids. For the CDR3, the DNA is TGTGCCAGCAGAGGACAGGACGGACGGAATCAGCCCCAGCATTTT. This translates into CASRGQDGRNQPQHF.

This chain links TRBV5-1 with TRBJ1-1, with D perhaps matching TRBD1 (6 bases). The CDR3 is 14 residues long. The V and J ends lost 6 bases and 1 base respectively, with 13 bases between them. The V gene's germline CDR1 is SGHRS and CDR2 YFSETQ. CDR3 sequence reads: CASTPRTENTEAFF. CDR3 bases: TGCGCCAGCACCCCCCGGACAGAGAACACTGAAGCTTTCTTT.

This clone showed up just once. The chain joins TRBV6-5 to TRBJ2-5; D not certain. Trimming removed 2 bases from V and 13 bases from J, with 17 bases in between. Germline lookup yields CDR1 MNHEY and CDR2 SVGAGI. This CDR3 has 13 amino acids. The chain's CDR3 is CASSYNFLGWRYF. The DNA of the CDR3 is TGTGCCAGCAGTTACAATTTCCTCGGGTGGAGGTACTTC.

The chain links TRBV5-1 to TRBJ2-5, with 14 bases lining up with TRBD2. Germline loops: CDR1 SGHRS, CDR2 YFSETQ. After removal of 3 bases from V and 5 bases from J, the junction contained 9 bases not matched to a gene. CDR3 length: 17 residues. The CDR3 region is CASSWRGLAGVGETQYF. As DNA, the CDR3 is TGCGCCAGCAGCTGGAGGGGACTAGCGGGAGTCGGTGAGACCCAGTACTTC.

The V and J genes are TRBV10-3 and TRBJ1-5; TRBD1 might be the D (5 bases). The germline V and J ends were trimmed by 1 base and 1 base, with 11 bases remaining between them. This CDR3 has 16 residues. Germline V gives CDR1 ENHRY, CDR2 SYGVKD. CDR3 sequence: CAISEWAGQSNQPQHF. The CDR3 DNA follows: TGTGCCATCAGTGAGTGGGCAGGGCAGAGCAATCAGCCCCAGCATTTT.

The CDR3 DNA sequence: TGTGCCAGCAGCCGACAGGGGGCAGACTATGGCTACACCTTC. Encoded protein: CASSRQGADYGYTF. The chain joins TRBV7-3 to TRBJ1-2, with 10 positions matching TRBD1. V lost 5 bases to trimming and J lost 3 bases; unmatched junction nucleotides: 3. There are 14 residues in the CDR3. Germline CDR1 SGHTA, CDR2 FQGTGA.

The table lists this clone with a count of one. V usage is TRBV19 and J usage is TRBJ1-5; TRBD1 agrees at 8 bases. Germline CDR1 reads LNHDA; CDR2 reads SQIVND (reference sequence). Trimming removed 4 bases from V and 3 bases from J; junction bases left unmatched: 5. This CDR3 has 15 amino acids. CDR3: CASSTGQVYNQPQHF. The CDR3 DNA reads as TGTGCCAGTAGTACGGGACAGGTATACAATCAGCCCCAGCATTTT.

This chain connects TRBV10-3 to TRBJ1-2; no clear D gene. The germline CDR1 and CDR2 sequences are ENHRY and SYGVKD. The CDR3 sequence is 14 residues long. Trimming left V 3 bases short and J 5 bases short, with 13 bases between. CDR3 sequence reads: CAISDQTGLYGYTF. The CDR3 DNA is TGTGCCATCAGTGACCAAACTGGGCTTTATGGCTACACCTTC.

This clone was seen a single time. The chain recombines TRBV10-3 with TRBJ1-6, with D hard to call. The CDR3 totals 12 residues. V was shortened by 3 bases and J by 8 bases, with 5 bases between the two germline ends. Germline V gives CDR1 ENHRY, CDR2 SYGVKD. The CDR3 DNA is TGTGCCATCAGTGATAGAGATTCACCCCTCCACTTT. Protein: CAISDRDSPLHF.

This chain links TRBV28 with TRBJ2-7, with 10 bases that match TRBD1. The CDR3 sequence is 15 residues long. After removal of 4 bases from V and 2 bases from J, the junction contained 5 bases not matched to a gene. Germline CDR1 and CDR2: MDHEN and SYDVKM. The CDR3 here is CASSSPGQGTYEQYF. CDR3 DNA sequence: TGTGCCAGCAGTTCTCCGGGACAGGGGACCTACGAGCAGTACTTC. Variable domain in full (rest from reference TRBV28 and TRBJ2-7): DVKVTQSSRYLVKRTGEKVFLECVQDMDHENMFWYRQDPGLGLRLIYFSYDVKMKEKGDIPEGYSVSREKKERFSLILESASTNQTSMYLCASSSPGQGTYEQYFGPGTRLTVT.

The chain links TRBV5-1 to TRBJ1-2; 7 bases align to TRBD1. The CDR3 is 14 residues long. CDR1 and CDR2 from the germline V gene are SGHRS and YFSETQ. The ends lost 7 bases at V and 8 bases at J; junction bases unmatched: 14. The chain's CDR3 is CASGENRGSHGYTF. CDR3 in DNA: TGCGCCAGCGGAGAGAACAGGGGATCTCACGGCTACACCTTC.

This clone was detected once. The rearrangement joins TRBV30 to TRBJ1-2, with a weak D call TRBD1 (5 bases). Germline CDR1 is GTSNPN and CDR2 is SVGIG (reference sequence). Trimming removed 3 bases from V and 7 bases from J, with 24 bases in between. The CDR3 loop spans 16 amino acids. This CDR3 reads CAWRGDPARGEGGYTF. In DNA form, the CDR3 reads TGTGCCTGGAGGGGGGATCCCGCGCGGGGCGAGGGTGGCTACACCTTC.

As DNA, the CDR3 is TGTGCCAGCTCAGCCTTACAGGGGACTAACTATGGCTACACCTTC. This sequence encodes CASSALQGTNYGYTF. The chain is built from TRBV18 and TRBJ1-2, with TRBD1 matching over 7 bases. From germline, CDR1 is KGHSH and CDR2 LQKENI. This CDR3 spans 15 amino acids. The ends lost 5 bases at V and 0 bases at J; junction bases unmatched: 6.

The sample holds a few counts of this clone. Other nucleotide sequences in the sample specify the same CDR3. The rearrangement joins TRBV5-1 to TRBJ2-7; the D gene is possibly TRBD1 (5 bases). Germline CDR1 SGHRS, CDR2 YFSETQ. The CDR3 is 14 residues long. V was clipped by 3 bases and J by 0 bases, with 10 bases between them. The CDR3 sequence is CASSSSTGSYEQYF. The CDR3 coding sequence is TGCGCCAGCAGCTCGTCTACAGGCTCCTACGAGCAGTACTTC.

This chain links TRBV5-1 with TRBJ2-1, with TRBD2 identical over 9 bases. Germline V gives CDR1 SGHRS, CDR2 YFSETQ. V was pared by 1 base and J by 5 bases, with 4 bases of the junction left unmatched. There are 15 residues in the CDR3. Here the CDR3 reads CASSLMASGDNEQFF. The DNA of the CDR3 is TGCGCCAGCAGCTTGATGGCTAGCGGGGACAATGAGCAGTTCTTC.

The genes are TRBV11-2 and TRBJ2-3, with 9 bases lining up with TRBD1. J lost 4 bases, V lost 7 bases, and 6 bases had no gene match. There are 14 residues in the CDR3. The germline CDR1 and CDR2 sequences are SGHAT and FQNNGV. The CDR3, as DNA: TGTGCCAGCACCCGACAGGGGGGAGCAGATACGCAGTATTTT. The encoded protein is CASTRQGGADTQYF.

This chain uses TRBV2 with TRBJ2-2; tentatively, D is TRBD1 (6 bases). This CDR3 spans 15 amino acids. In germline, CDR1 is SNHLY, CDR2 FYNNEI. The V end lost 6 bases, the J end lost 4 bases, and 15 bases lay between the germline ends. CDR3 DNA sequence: TGTGCCAGCAGGGCAGGGGATCGGGGCACCGGGGAGCTGTTTTTT. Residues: CASRAGDRGTGELFF.